These 23 T cell receptor beta chains originate from one sample sequenced in a study of shared clonotypes between healthy human individuals. Clones were sequenced by immunoSEQ multiplex PCR, and TCRdb holds only the in-frame ones, with some missing. The repertoire consists of around 1,900,000 clones, with around 95% occurring once and the leading ten covering about 1.7%. Terminally differentiated effector memory CD45RA+ cells were excluded from the naive CD8 cells, which were CD45RO-negative and positively selected for CCR7. The specimen was naive CD8+ T cells from PBMCs. Source of these receptors: a man younger than 35 in good health. Some clones in this sample may be carry-over from other donors' samples.

The J gene is TRBJ2-7, the V gene TRBV19, with a tentative D call TRBD1 (6 bases). V gave up 3 bases and J gave up 2 bases, with 14 bases separating them. CDR1 is LNHDA and CDR2 is SQIVND in the germline V gene (reference sequence). This CDR3 is 15 amino acids long. The CDR3 nucleotides read TGTGCCAGTAGTATTGGCCAGGGGCCGACCTACGAGCAGTACTTC. It codes for CASSIGQGPTYEQYF.

Points on this clone: The sample contains more than one DNA sequence encoding this CDR3. The chain's CDR3 is CASSQGQGSYNEQFF. DNA for the CDR3: TGCGCCAGCAGCCAAGGGCAGGGCTCCTACAATGAGCAGTTCTTC. The V and J genes are TRBV4-1 and TRBJ2-1; a weak D match, TRBD1 (5 bases). Germline CDR1 MGHRA, CDR2 YSYEKL. The CDR3 contains 15 residues. The V gene lost 1 base and the J gene lost 0 bases, with 7 bases spanning the gap.

The rearrangement uses TRBV7-3 and TRBJ2-2, with 10 bases that match TRBD2. V lost 5 bases and J lost 4; bases outside the gene matches: 22. Germline assignment: CDR1 SGHTA and CDR2 FQGTGA. The CDR3 is 21 residues long. The CDR3 DNA is TGTGCCAGCAGCCCGGAAATATCGGTCCTAGCGGGAGTTGGGGGCACCGGGGAGCTGTTTTTT. Amino acids: CASSPEISVLAGVGGTGELFF. The variable domain in full, with the rest retrieved from reference TRBV7-3 and TRBJ2-2, is GAGVSQTPSNKVTEKGKYVELRCDPISGHTALYWYRQSLGQGPEFLIYFQGTGAADDSGLPNDRFFAVRPEGSVSTLKIQRTERGDSAVYLCASSPEISVLAGVGGTGELFFGEGSRLTVL.

On this clone itself: The sample has other DNA sequences that encode this CDR3 too. V is TRBV27 and J is TRBJ2-7, with 9 bases that match TRBD2. Germline V gene data show CDR1 as MNHEY and CDR2 as SMNVEV (reference sequence). The CDR3 length is 15 residues. V trimming: 2 bases; J trimming: 2 bases; junction bases outside the gene matches: 4. CDR3 loop: CASSLRASGTYEQYF. The CDR3 nucleotides read TGTGCCAGCAGTTTACGGGCTAGCGGGACCTACGAGCAGTACTTC.

The rearrangement uses TRBV28 and TRBJ2-6, with unresolved D. This CDR3 has 16 amino acids. CDR1 is MDHEN and CDR2 is SYDVKM in the germline V gene. The V end was cut by 1 base, the J end by 0 bases, with 7 bases between. CDR3 in amino acids: CASSLLGYSGANVLTF. In DNA, the CDR3 is TGTGCCAGCAGTTTATTGGGCTACTCTGGGGCCAACGTCCTGACTTTC.

V is TRBV19 and J is TRBJ2-1; 9 nucleotides line up with TRBD2. Germline CDR1 and CDR2: LNHDA and SQIVND (reference sequence). J gave up 5 bases and V 3 bases, and 11 bases lay outside the gene matches. This CDR3 spans 17 amino acids. CDR3 bases: TGTGCCAGTAGTATTTTGACTAGCGGTATCCGCGACAATGAGCAGTTCTTC. Translation gives CASSILTSGIRDNEQFF.

Worth noting for this clone: Other DNA sequences in this sample translate to the same CDR3. This chain uses TRBV29-1 with TRBJ2-7; the D gene could be TRBD1 or TRBD2 (5 bases each). Germline CDR1 and CDR2: SQVTM and ANQGSEA. This CDR3 contains 13 residues. V lost 7 bases and J lost 0, with 13 bases in between. CDR3 sequence: CSARGGSSYEQYF. The CDR3 DNA is TGCAGCGCCCGGGGCGGAAGCTCCTACGAGCAGTACTTC.

This clone appeared a single time. The V and J genes are TRBV19 and TRBJ1-1, with 9 bases fitting TRBD1. The CDR3 covers 16 residues. V dropped 10 bases and J dropped 2; count of bases not matched to a gene: 14. Germline V gives CDR1 LNHDA, CDR2 SQIVND (reference sequence). CDR3 residues: CATRWDREGVNTEAFF. The DNA for the CDR3 is TGTGCCACCCGGTGGGACAGGGAGGGGGTTAACACTGAAGCTTTCTTT.

The chain employs TRBV10-2 and TRBJ2-3; D is unresolved. The CDR3 has 13 residues. CDR1 and CDR2 (germline): WSHSY, SAAADI. The V and J ends lost 7 bases and 3 bases respectively, with 11 bases between them. CDR3 sequence: CASKATPTDTQYF. The CDR3 DNA follows: TGCGCCAGCAAAGCGACCCCGACAGATACGCAGTATTTT.

Points on this clone: This sample also contains other DNA sequences that code for the same CDR3. This chain uses TRBV15 with TRBJ2-7; D is unclear. Looked up from germline, CDR1 is LNHNV and CDR2 is YYDKDF (reference sequence). The germline V and J ends were trimmed by 0 bases and 1 base, with 10 bases remaining between them. The CDR3 is 15 amino acids. Here the CDR3 reads CATSRDRGRSYEQYF. DNA of the CDR3: TGTGCCACCAGCAGAGATCGAGGACGGTCCTACGAGCAGTACTTC.

This chain uses TRBV6-5 with TRBJ1-5; no definite D call. Trimming left V 2 bases short and J 1 base short, with 12 bases between. Germline V gene lookup returns CDR1 MNHEY and CDR2 SVGAGI. There are 16 residues in the CDR3. The CDR3 DNA is TGTGCCAGCAGTTACCTGAACGCCGGAAGCAATCAGCCCCAGCATTTT. It is translated as CASSYLNAGSNQPQHF.

The chain combines TRBV7-9 with TRBJ1-2; D is unresolved. V was pared by 2 bases and J by 3 bases, with 13 bases between. The CDR3 runs 15 residues. CDR1 and CDR2 from the germline V gene are SEHNR and FQNEAQ (reference sequence). CDR3 amino acids: CASSLSGYPHYGYTF. CDR3 bases: TGTGCCAGCAGCTTATCGGGGTACCCTCACTATGGCTACACCTTC.

CDR3 DNA sequence: TGTGCCAGCACTCCCGGGGCAGCAAACACAGATACGCAGTATTTT. Translation gives CASTPGAANTDTQYF. The chain links TRBV7-2 to TRBJ2-3; D is perhaps TRBD1 or TRBD2 (5 bases each). Per the germline V gene, CDR1 is SGHTA and CDR2 is FQGNSA. The CDR3 has 15 amino acids. V lost 7 bases and J lost 2, with 16 bases in between.

This clone has only one observation. This chain connects TRBV5-6 to TRBJ1-4; 10 bases agree with TRBD1. This CDR3 is built from 15 residues. Trimming removed 4 bases from V and 7 bases from J; junction bases left unmatched: 7. Germline V lookup: CDR1 SGHDT, CDR2 YYEEEE. CDR3 in DNA: TGTGCCAGCAGCCTACCCGGGACAGGGGCTGAAAAACTGTTTTTT. This sequence encodes CASSLPGTGAEKLFF.

The rearrangement uses TRBV7-9 and TRBJ2-7; D is unresolved. V was trimmed by 0 bases and J by 3 bases, leaving 12 bases between them. The CDR3 spans 15 residues. Germline loops: CDR1 SEHNR, CDR2 FQNEAQ (reference sequence). This CDR3 reads CASSLALGTNYEQYF. For the CDR3, the DNA is TGTGCCAGCAGCTTAGCGCTAGGAACCAACTACGAGCAGTACTTC.

In its sample, this clone was seen once. This rearrangement joins TRBV23-1 to TRBJ2-2; D gene unclear. Being an ORF, TRBV23-1 has a function that is uncertain. V dropped 7 bases and J dropped 6 bases, with 21 bases sitting between them. The CDR3 spans 16 residues. Written as DNA, the CDR3 is TGCGCCAGCATCTACTCACAGTGTCCCATGGCCGGGGAGCTGTTTTTT. This codes for CASIYSQCPMAGELFF.

The chain joins TRBV6-6 to TRBJ2-1; 8 nucleotides agree with TRBD2. This CDR3 is built from 16 residues. Per the germline V gene, CDR1 is MNHNY and CDR2 is SVGAGI (reference sequence). J lost 5 bases, V lost 2 bases, and 8 bases had no gene match. Here the CDR3 DNA reads TGTGCCAGCAGTTACGAACCAGCGGGAGACAACAATGAGCAGTTCTTC. This gives the protein CASSYEPAGDNNEQFF.

A single count supports this clone. The chain employs TRBV7-9 and TRBJ2-7; 7 nucleotides line up with TRBD1. J lost 6 bases, V lost 5 bases, and 13 bases had no gene match. Germline assignment: CDR1 SEHNR and CDR2 FQNEAQ (reference sequence). The CDR3 covers 15 residues. The CDR3 protein is CASSPKDRRPSEQYF. The CDR3 DNA is TGTGCCAGCAGCCCAAAGGACAGGCGTCCCTCCGAGCAGTACTTC.

The chain couples TRBV28 to TRBJ2-2; D is uncertain. Deletions cut 0 bases from V and 0 bases from J, with 5 bases between. This CDR3 spans 15 amino acids. Germline CDR1 is MDHEN and CDR2 is SYDVKM. CDR3 loop: CASSLWFANTGELFF. For the CDR3, the DNA is TGTGCCAGCAGTTTATGGTTTGCGAACACCGGGGAGCTGTTTTTT.

V usage is TRBV30 and J usage is TRBJ2-3; the D gene is possibly TRBD2 (6 bases). Germline CDR1 is GTSNPN and CDR2 is SVGIG (reference sequence). The CDR3 length is 14 residues. The V end lost 3 bases, the J end lost 0 bases, and 10 bases lay between the germline ends. CDR3 loop: CAWRTGTSTDTQYF. Here the CDR3 DNA reads TGTGCCTGGAGGACCGGGACTAGCACAGATACGCAGTATTTT. Filled out from reference TRBV30 and TRBJ2-3, the complete variable domain reads SQTIHQWPATLVQPVGSPLSLECTVEGTSNPNLYWYRQAAGRGLQLLFYSVGIGQISSEVPQNLSASRPQDRQFILSSKKLLLSDSGFYLCAWRTGTSTDTQYFGPGTRLTVL.

The chain has TRBV29-1 and TRBJ2-7, with D possibly matching TRBD1 (6 bases). Germline V CDR1 and CDR2: SQVTM, ANQGSEA. V lost 3 bases and J lost 2, with 11 bases in between. The CDR3 has 13 residues. Written as DNA, the CDR3 is TGCAGCGTTGAGGGGGACACCGCCTACGAGCAGTACTTC. Amino acid sequence: CSVEGDTAYEQYF.

The V gene is TRBV7-2, the J gene TRBJ2-1; unclear D gene. The V and J ends lost 5 bases and 5 bases respectively, with 1 base between them. Germline-derived CDR1 and CDR2 are SGHTA and FQGNSA. The length of the CDR3 is 10 residues. CDR3 region: CASSNNEQFF. CDR3 in DNA: TGTGCCAGCAGCAACAATGAGCAGTTCTTC.

The chain carries TRBV9 and TRBJ2-3; TRBD2 aligns across 11 bases. Germline V lookup: CDR1 SGDLS, CDR2 YYNGEE. This CDR3 region has 17 residues. V shed 4 bases, J shed 6 bases, and the junction held 13 bases outside the gene matches. The CDR3 DNA sequence: TGTGCCAGCAGCTTGGGACTAGCGGCCCTCGCCGGGGATACGCAGTATTTT. This codes for CASSLGLAALAGDTQYF.